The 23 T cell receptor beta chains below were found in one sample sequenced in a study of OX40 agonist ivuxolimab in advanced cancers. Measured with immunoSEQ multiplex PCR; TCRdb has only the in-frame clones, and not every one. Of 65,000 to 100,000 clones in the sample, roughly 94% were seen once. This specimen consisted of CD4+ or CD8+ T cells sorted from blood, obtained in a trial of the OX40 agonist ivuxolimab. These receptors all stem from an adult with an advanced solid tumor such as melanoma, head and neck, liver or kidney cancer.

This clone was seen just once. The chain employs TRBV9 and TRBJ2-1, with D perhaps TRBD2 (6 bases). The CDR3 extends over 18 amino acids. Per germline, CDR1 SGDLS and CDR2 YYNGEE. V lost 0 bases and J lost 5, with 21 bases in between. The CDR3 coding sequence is TGTGCCAGCAGCGTAGTTCCCCCTAGCGCTCTTGGCAACAATGAGCAGTTCTTC. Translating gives CASSVVPPSALGNNEQFF. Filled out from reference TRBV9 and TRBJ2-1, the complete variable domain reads DSGVTQTPKHLITATGQRVTLRCSPRSGDLSVYWYQQSLDQGLQFLIQYYNGEERAKGNILERFSAQQFPDLHSELNLSSLELGDSALYFCASSVVPPSALGNNEQFFGPGTRLTVL.

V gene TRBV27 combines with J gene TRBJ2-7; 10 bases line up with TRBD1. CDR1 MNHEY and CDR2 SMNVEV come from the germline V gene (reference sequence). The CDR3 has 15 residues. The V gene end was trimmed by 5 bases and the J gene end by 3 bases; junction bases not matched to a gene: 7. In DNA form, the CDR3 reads TGTGCCAGCAGTCTCCGACAGGGGGCAGGCTACGAGCAGTACTTC. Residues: CASSLRQGAGYEQYF.

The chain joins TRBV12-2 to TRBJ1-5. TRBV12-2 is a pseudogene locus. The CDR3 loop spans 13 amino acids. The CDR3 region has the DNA TGTGCAAGTCGCTTAGAGGTGAACCAGCCCCAGCATTTT. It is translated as CASRLEVNQPQHF.

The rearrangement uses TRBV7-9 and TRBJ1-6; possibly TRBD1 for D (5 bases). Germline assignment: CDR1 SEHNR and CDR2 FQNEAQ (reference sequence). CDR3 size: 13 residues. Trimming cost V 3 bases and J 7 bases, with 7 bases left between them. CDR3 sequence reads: CASSFDRNSPLHF. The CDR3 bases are TGTGCCAGCAGCTTCGACAGAAATTCACCCCTCCACTTT.

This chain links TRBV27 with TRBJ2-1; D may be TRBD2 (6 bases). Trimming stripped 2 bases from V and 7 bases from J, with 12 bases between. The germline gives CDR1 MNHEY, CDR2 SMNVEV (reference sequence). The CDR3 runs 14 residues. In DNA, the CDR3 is TGTGCCAGCAGTTTAGCGGGGAGCAGGAATGAGCAGTTCTTC. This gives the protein CASSLAGSRNEQFF.

In DNA form, the CDR3 reads TGCGCCAGCAGCCAGGTCGGGGGGGCTACCTACGAGCAGTACTTC. Its protein product is CASSQVGGATYEQYF. This chain uses TRBV4-1 with TRBJ2-7; 8 nucleotides line up with TRBD2. The germline gives CDR1 MGHRA, CDR2 YSYEKL. After removal of 3 bases from V and 2 bases from J, the junction contained 6 bases not matched to a gene. There are 15 residues in the CDR3.

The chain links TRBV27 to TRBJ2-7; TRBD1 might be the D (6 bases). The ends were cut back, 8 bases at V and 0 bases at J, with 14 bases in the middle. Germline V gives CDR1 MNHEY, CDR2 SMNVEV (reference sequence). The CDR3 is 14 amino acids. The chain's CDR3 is CASRDGQSSYEQYF. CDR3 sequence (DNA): TGTGCCAGCCGGGACGGACAGAGCTCCTACGAGCAGTACTTC.

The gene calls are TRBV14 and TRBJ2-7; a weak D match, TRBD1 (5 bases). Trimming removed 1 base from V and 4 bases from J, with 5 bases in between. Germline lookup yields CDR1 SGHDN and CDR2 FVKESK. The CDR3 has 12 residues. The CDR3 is CASSQGTYEQYF. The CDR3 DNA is TGTGCCAGCAGCCAAGGGACATACGAGCAGTACTTC.

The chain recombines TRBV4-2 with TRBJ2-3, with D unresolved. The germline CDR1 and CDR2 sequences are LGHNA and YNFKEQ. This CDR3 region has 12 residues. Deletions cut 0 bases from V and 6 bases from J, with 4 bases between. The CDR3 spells CASSQDSDTQYF. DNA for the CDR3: TGTGCCAGCAGCCAAGATAGTGATACGCAGTATTTT.

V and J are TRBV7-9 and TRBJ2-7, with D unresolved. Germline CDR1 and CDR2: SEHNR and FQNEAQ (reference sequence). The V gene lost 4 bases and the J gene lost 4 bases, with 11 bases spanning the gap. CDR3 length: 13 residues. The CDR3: CASSYPGGYEQYF. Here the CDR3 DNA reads TGTGCCAGCAGCTACCCGGGCGGATACGAGCAGTACTTC.

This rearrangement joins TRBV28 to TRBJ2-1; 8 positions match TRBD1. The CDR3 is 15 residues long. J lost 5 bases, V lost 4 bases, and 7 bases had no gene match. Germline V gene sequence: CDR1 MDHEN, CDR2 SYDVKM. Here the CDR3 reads CASSSGQGLNNEQFF. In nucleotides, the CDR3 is TGTGCCAGCAGTTCAGGACAGGGTTTGAACAATGAGCAGTTCTTC.

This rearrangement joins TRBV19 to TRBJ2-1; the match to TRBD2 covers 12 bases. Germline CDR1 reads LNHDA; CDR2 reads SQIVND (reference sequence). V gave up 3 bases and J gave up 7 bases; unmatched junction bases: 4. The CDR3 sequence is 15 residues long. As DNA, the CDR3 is TGTGCCAGTAGTATCCTAGCGGGAGGGAGTAATGAGCAGTTCTTC. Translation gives CASSILAGGSNEQFF.

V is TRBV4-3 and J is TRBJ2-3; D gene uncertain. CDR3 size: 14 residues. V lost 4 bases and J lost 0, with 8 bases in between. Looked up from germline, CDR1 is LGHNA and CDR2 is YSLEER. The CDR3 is CASSPLGSTDTQYF. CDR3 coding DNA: TGCGCCAGCAGCCCCCTCGGAAGCACAGATACGCAGTATTTT.

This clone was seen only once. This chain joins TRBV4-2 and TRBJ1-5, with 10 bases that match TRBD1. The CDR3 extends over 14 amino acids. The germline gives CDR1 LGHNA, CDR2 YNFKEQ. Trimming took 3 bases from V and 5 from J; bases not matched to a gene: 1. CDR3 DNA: TGTGCCAGCAGCCAGGGGACAGGGGATCAGCCCCAGCATTTT. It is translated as CASSQGTGDQPQHF.

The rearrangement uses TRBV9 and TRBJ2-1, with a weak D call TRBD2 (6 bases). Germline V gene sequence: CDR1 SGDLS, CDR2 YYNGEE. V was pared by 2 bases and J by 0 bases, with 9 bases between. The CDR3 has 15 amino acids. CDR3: CASSVSGPSYNEQFF. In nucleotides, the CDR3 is TGTGCCAGCAGCGTTAGCGGCCCCTCCTACAATGAGCAGTTCTTC. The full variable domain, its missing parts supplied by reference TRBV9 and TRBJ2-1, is DSGVTQTPKHLITATGQRVTLRCSPRSGDLSVYWYQQSLDQGLQFLIQYYNGEERAKGNILERFSAQQFPDLHSELNLSSLELGDSALYFCASSVSGPSYNEQFFGPGTRLTVL.

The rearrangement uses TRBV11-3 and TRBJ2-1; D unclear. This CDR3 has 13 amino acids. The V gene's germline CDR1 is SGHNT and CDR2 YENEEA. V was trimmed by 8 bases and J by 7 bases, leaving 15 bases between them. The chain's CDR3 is CASSGSGENEQFF. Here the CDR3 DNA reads TGTGCCAGCTCCGGAAGTGGGGAAAATGAGCAGTTCTTC.

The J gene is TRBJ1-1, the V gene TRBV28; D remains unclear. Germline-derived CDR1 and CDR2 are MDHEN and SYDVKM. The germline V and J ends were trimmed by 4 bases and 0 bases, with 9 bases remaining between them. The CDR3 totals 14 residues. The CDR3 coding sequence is TGTGCCAGCAGTTCTATGGTCATGAACACTGAAGCTTTCTTT. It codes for CASSSMVMNTEAFF.

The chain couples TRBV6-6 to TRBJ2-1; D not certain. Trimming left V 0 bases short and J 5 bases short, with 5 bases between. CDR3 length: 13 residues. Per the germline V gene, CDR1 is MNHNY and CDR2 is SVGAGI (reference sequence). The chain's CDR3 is CASSYSGNNEQFF. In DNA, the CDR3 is TGTGCCAGCAGTTACTCAGGAAACAATGAGCAGTTCTTC.

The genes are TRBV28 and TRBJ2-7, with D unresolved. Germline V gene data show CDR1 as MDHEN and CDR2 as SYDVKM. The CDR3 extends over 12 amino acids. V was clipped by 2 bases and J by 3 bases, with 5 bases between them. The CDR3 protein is CASSLNLYEQYF. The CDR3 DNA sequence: TGTGCCAGCAGTTTAAATCTCTACGAGCAGTACTTC.

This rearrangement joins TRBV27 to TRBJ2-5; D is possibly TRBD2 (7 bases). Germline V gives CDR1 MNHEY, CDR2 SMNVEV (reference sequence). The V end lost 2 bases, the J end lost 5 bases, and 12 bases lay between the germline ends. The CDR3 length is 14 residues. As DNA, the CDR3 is TGTGCCAGCAGTTTACGGGGGGCGGGGGAGACCCAGTACTTC. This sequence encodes CASSLRGAGETQYF.

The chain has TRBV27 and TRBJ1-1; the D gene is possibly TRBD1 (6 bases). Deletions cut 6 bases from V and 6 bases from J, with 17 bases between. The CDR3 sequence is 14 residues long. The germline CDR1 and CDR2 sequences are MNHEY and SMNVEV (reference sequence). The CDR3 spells CASSLTGSSAEAFF. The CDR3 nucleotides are TGTGCCAGCAGCCTCACAGGGAGTAGCGCTGAAGCTTTCTTT.

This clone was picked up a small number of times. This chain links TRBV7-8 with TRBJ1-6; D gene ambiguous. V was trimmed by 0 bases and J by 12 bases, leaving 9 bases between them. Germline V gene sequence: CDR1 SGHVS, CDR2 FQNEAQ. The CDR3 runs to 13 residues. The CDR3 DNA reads TGTGCCAGCAGCTTAGCGGTAGGGAGACCCCTCCACTTT. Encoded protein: CASSLAVGRPLHF.

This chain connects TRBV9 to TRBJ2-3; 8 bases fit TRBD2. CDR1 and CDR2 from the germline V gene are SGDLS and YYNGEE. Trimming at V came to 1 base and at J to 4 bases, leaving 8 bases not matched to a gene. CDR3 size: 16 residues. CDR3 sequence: CASSVFAGGLADTQYF. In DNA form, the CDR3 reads TGTGCCAGCAGCGTATTCGCGGGAGGACTAGCAGATACGCAGTATTTT.